Included here is one TCR beta chain sequence, with context. Its specificity is not known. In the PCR, 60 Vbeta and 13 Jbeta primers were used. Sequenced by immunoSEQ multiplex PCR; TCRdb stores in-frame clones only, minus some. The sample table sets out roughly 80,000 clones. CDR3 length: 15 amino acids. From germline, CDR1 is MGHRA and CDR2 YSYEKL. V dropped 3 bases and J dropped 5; count of bases not matched to a gene: 7. Those who donated were healthy bone marrow donors. This sample is part of a study of cytomegalovirus exposure and HLA in healthy donors. General study findings and limits: Sequencing artifact likely explains a cluster of highly shared sequence variants. Rates of TCR association differed by HLA locus in a later analysis, with DRB1 highest and HLA-C lowest. Earlier results showed most TCR beta V segments being productive about 87% or about 30% of the time.

The V gene is TRBV4-1, the J gene TRBJ1-5, with TRBD1 identical over 7 bases. Sample: PBMCs. The receptor comes from a man aged 45-60 years in good health and CMV-seronegative. CDR3 DNA sequence: TGCGCCAGCAGCCAGCAGACAGGGTCTCATCAGCCCCAGCATTTT. Protein: CASSQQTGSHQPQHF.